This T cell receptor (beta chain) was identified during a study of OX40 agonist ivuxolimab in advanced cancers. Produced via immunoSEQ multiplex PCR; TCRdb's table is partial and in-frame only. Here the sample spans fewer than 100,000 clones, roughly nine tenths being singletons. Regarding the study as a whole: At 0.1-3.0 mg/kg, partial responders had clonal expansion among the lowest observed.

For this clone: Its antigen is as yet unknown. The DNA is left out, because the CDR3 cannot be placed on it with certainty; the CDR3 is given as TCRdb lists it.

Autoimmune disease history or systemic immunosuppression meant exclusion. Germline V CDR1 and CDR2: LNHDA, SQIVND (reference sequence). The CDR3 length equals 14 residues, ends included. This receptor was taken from an adult with an advanced solid tumor such as melanoma, head and neck, liver or kidney cancer. This chain connects TRBV19 to TRBJ2-6. Sequencing used CD4+ or CD8+ T cells sorted from blood, obtained in a trial of the OX40 agonist ivuxolimab. CDR3 amino acids: CASTSAPGANVLTF.